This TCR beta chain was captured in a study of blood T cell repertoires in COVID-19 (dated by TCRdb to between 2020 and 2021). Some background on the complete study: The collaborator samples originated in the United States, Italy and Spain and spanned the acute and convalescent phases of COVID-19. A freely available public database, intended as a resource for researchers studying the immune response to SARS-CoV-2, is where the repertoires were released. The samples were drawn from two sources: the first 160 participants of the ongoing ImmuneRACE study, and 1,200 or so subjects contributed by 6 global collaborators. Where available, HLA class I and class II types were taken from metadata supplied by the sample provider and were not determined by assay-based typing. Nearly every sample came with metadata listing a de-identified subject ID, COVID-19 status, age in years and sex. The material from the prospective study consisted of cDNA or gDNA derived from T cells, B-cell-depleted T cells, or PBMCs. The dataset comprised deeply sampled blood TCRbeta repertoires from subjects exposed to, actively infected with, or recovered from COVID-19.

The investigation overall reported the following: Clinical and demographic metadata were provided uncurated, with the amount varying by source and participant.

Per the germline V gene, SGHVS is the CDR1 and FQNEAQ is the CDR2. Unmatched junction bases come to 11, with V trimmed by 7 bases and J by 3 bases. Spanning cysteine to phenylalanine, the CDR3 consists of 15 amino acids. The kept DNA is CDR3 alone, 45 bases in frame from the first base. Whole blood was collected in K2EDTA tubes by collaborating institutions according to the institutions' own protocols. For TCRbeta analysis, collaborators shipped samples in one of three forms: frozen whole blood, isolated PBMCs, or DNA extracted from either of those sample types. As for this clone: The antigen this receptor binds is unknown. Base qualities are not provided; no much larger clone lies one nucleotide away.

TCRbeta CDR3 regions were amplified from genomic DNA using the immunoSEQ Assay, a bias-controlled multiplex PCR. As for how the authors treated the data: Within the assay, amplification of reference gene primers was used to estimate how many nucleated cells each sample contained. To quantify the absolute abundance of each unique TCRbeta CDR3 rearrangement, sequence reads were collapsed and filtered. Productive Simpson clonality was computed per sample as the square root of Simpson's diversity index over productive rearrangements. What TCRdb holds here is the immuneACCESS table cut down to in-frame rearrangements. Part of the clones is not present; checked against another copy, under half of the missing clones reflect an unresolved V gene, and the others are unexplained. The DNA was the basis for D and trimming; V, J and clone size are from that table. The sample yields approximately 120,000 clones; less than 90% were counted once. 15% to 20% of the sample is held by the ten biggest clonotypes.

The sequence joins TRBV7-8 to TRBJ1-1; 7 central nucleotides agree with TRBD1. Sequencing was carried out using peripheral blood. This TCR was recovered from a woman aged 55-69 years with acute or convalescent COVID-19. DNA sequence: TGTGCCAGCACAAGAGGGGGCAGGGAGGACACTGAAGCTTTCTTT. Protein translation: CASTRGGREDTEAFF.